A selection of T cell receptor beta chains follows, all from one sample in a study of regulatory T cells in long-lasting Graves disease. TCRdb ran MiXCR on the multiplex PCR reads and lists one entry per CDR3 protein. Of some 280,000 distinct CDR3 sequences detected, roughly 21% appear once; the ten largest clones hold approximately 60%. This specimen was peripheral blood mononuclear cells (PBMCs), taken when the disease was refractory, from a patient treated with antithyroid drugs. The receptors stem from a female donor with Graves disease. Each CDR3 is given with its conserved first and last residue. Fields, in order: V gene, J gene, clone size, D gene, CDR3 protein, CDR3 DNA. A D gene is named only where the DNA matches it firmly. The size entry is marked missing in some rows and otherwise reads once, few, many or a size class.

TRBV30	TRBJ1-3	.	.	CAWSVSAASGNTIYF	TGTGCCTGGAGTGTCTCGGCGGCCTCTGGAAACACCATATATTTT
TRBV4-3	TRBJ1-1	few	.	CASSQDSSQAEAFF	TGCGCCAGCAGCCAAGATTCGTCGCAGGCTGAAGCTTTCTTT
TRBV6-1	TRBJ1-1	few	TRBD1	CASRPHDRGTEAFF	TGTGCCAGCAGGCCTCACGACAGGGGAACTGAAGCTTTCTTT
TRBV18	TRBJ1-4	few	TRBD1	CASSGRDRVGEKLFF	TGTGCCAGCTCCGGCCGGGACAGGGTCGGTGAAAAACTGTTTTTT
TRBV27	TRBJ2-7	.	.	CASSFGGGRGLSSYEQYF	TGTGCCAGCAGTTTCGGAGGGGGGAGGGGGCTTTCGAGCTACGAGCAGTACTTC
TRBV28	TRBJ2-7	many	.	CASSVGTLYEQYF	TGTGCCAGCAGTGTCGGGACACTTTACGAGCAGTACTTC
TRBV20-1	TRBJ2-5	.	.	CSVVGTETQYF	TGCAGTGTAGTAGGAACAGAGACCCAGTACTTC
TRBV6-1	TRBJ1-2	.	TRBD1	CASFPGQLRGGYTF	TGTGCCAGCTTTCCGGGACAGCTACGTGGCGGCTACACCTTC
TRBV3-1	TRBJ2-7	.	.	CASSQGPWEYEQYF	TGTGCCAGCAGCCAAGGCCCCTGGGAATACGAGCAGTACTTC
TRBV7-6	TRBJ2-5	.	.	CASSLVGSAQETQYF	TGTGCCAGCAGCTTAGTAGGCTCCGCCCAAGAGACCCAGTACTTC
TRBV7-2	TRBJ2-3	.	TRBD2	CASSSQRERGTDTQYF	TGTGCCAGCAGCTCCCAGCGGGAGCGGGGCACAGATACGCAGTATTTT
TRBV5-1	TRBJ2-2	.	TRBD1	CASSPGDRGFHNTGELFF	TGCGCCAGCAGCCCGGGGGACAGGGGATTCCATAACACCGGGGAGCTGTTTTTT
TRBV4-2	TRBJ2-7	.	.	CASSQTGRSTYEQYF	TGTGCCAGCAGCCAGACGGGAAGGAGTACCTACGAGCAGTACTTC
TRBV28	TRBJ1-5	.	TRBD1	CASSNQQGGGQPQHF	TGTGCCAGCAGTAATCAGCAGGGGGGTGGTCAGCCCCAGCATTTT
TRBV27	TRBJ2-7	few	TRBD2	CASSLIGTSGRSYEQYF	TGTGCCAGCAGTTTAATTGGGACTAGCGGGAGGTCCTACGAGCAGTACTTC
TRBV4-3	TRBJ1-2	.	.	CASSQDWGFDYGYTF	TGCGCCAGCAGCCAAGATTGGGGTTTTGACTATGGCTACACCTTC
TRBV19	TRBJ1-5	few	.	CASRQGRRNQPQHF	TGTGCCAGTAGGCAAGGGAGGCGCAATCAGCCCCAGCATTTT
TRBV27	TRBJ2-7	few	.	CASSPGDEQYF	TGTGCCAGCAGTCCAGGGGACGAGCAGTACTTC
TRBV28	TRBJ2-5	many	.	CASSFSDQETQYF	TGTGCCAGCAGTTTTAGCGACCAAGAGACCCAGTACTTC
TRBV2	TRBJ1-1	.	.	CASSTSFNTEAFF	TGTGCCAGCAGCACCTCCTTTAACACTGAAGCTTTCTTT
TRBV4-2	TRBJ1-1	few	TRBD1	CASSQDGTGGGTEAFF	TGTGCCAGCAGCCAAGATGGGACAGGGGGTGGTACTGAAGCTTTCTTT
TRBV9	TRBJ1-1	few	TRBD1	CASSGHGLTGGVQDTEAFF	TGTGCCAGCAGCGGACATGGCTTGACAGGGGGCGTCCAGGACACTGAAGCTTTCTTT
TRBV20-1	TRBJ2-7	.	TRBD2	CSADPSGTPTYEQYF	TGCAGTGCTGACCCTAGCGGGACACCCACCTACGAGCAGTACTTC
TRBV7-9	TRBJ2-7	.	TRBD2	CASSPNSGIYSEQYF	TGTGCCAGCAGCCCGAATAGCGGGATTTATTCCGAGCAGTACTTC
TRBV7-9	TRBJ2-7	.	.	CASSSEFRGDEQYF	TGTGCCAGCAGCTCAGAGTTTAGGGGGGACGAGCAGTACTTC
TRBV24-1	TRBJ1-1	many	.	CATSDHRQEGPAFF	TGTGCCACCAGTGATCATCGACAGGAAGGGCCAGCTTTCTTT
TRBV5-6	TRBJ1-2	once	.	CASSQDHPGTDGYTF	TGCGCCAGCAGCCAAGATCATCCGGGAACCGATGGCTACACCTTC
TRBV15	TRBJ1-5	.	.	CATSSEQHSNQPQHF	TGTGCCACCTCCAGTGAGCAGCATAGCAATCAGCCCCAGCATTTT
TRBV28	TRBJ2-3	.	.	CASSFSRVADTQYF	TGCGCCAGCAGTTTCTCCAGGGTGGCAGATACGCAGTATTTT
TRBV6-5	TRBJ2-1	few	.	CASSFFNEQFF	TGTGCCAGCAGTTTCTTCAATGAGCAGTTCTTC
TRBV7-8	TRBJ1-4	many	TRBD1	CASSFGQGLGEKLFF	TGTGCCAGCAGCTTTGGACAGGGACTAGGAGAAAAACTGTTTTTT
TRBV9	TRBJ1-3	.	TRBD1	CASSVEGQGIRNTIYF	TGTGCCAGCAGCGTAGAGGGACAGGGTATAAGAAACACCATATATTTT
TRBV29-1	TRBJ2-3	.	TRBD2	CSVEYPPPGTSGSEVTDTQYF	TGCAGCGTTGAATACCCCCCCCCCGGGACTAGCGGGAGTGAAGTCACAGATACGCAGTATTTT
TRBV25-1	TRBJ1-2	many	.	CASSEMGRSYGYTF	TGTGCCAGCAGTGAGATGGGTAGAAGCTATGGCTACACCTTC
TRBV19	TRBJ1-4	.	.	CASSIRAAAEKLFF	TGTGCCAGTAGTATACGGGCTGCAGCTGAAAAACTGTTTTTT
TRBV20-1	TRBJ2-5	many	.	CSATGRPGGQETQYF	TGCAGTGCTACCGGGCGGCCCGGTGGGCAAGAGACCCAGTACTTC
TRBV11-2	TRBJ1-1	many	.	CASSSHPDILNTEAFF	TGTGCCAGCAGCTCCCATCCGGACATCCTGAACACTGAAGCTTTCTTT
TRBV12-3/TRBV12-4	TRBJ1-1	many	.	CASSFSARDEAFF	TGTGCCAGCAGTTTCAGTGCCCGGGATGAAGCTTTCTTT
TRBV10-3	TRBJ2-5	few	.	CAISEFGQGQETQYF	TGTGCCATCAGTGAGTTCGGGCAAGGCCAAGAGACCCAGTACTTC
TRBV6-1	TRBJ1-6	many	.	CASSMYTQGNSPLHF	TGTGCCAGCAGTATGTACACTCAAGGAAATTCACCCCTCCACTTT